There are a few counts of the clone carrying this T cell receptor (beta chain). What it binds is unknown. The J segment lost 2 bases and the V segment lost 8 bases, leaving 9 bases of the junction unmatched. Germline loops: CDR1 MDHEN, CDR2 SYDVKM. The length of the CDR3 is 15 residues. The data originate from a study of beta chain features in type 1 diabetes. Study-level points and caveats: PCR could preferentially amplify shorter templates, alike in patients and controls. Type 1 diabetes patients had moderately but significantly shorter TCRB CDR3s in all four CD4+ subsets. Any role of HLA type in TCRB rearrangement remained unresolved here.

Since all of the isolated RNA was reverse transcribed, expressed TCRB transcripts were what got sequenced. Sequencing was performed with immunoSEQ multiplex PCR; in TCRdb, only in-frame clones are kept and a portion is missing. The sample shows 250,000 to 350,000 clones, roughly an eighth of them seen only once. The TCR was taken from a man between 25 and 39 years old with type 1 diabetes. The chain employs TRBV28 and TRBJ2-1; 7 bases match TRBD2. The sample comprised naive CD4+ T cells from blood. Here the CDR3 DNA reads TGTGCCAGCCAAACCGCTAGCGGAGCCTACAATGAGCAGTTCTTC. Encoded protein: CASQTASGAYNEQFF.